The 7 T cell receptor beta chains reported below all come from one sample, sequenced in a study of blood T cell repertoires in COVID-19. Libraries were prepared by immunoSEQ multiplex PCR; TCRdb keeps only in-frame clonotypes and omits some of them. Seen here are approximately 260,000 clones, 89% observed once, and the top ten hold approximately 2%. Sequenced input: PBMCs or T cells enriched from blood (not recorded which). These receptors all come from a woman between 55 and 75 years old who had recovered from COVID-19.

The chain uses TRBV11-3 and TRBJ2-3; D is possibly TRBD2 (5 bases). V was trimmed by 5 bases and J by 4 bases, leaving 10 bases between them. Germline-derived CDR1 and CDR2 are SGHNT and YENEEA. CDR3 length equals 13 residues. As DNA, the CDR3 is TGTGCCAGCAGCGCACGGGGAGCAGATACGCAGTATTTT. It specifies CASSARGADTQYF.

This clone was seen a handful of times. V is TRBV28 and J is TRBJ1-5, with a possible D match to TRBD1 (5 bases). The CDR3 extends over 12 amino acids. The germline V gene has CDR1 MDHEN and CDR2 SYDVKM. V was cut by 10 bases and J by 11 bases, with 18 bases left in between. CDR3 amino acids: CATSRGVGAQHF. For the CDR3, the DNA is TGTGCCACCTCCCGGGGGGTTGGTGCCCAGCATTTT.

For the CDR3, the DNA is TGTGCCAGCAGCGTAGGGCAGGGCTATGGCTACACCTTC. Its protein product is CASSVGQGYGYTF. The chain recombines TRBV9 with TRBJ1-2; D perhaps matches TRBD1 (5 bases). Trimming pared 0 bases from V and 4 bases from J, leaving 7 bases between. Per the germline V gene, CDR1 is SGDLS and CDR2 is YYNGEE. The CDR3 loop spans 13 amino acids.

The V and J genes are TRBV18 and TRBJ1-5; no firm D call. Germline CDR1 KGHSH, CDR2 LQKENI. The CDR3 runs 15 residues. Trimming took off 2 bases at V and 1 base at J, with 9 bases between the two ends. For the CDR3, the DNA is TGTGCCAGCTCACCAGGCGGGTTAAGCAATCAGCCCCAGCATTTT. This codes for CASSPGGLSNQPQHF.

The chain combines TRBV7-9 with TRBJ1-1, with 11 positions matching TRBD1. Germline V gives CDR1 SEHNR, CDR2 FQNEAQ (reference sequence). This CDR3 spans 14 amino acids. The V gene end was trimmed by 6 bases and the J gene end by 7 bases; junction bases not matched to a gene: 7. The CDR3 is CASRRTGGTDEAFF. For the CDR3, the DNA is TGTGCCAGCAGACGGACAGGGGGCACGGATGAAGCTTTCTTT.

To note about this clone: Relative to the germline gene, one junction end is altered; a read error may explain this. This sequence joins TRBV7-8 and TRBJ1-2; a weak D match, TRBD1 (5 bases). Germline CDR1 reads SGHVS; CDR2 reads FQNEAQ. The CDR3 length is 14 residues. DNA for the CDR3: TGTGCCACCAGCTTCGGGACTGGTTCCGGGGGCTACACCTTC. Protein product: CATSFGTGSGGYTF.

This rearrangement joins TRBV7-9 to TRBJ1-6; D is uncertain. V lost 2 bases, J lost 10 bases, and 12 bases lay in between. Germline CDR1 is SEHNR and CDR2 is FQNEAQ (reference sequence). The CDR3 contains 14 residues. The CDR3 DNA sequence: TGTGCCAGCAGCTTAAACAGCCCGGGGTCACCCCTCCACTTT. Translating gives CASSLNSPGSPLHF.